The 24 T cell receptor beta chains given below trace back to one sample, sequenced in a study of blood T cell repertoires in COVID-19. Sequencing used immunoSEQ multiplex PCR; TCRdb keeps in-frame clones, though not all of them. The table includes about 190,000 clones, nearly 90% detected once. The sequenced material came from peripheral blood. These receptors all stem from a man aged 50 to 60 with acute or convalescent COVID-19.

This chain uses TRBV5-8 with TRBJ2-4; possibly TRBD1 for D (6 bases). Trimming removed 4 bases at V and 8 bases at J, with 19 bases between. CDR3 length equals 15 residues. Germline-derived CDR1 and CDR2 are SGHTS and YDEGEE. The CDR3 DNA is TGTGCCAGCAGCACCAACAGGGAGAACGTGGACATTCAGTACTTC. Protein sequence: CASSTNRENVDIQYF.

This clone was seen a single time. CDR3 sequence reads: CASSWDSRNYGNTIYF. For the CDR3, the DNA is TGTGCCAGTAGTTGGGACAGCCGAAACTACGGAAACACCATATATTTT. The chain couples TRBV19 to TRBJ1-3; 7 bases are shared with TRBD1. CDR1 is LNHDA, CDR2 SQIVND, per germline (reference sequence). J was trimmed by 4 bases and V by 5 bases; bases with no gene match: 11. This CDR3 has 16 residues. Full variable domain (outside the CDR3, taken from reference TRBV19 and TRBJ1-3): DGGITQSPKYLFRKEGQNVTLSCEQNLNHDAMYWYRQDPGQGLRLIYYSQIVNDFQKGDIAEGYSVSREKKESFPLTVTSAQKNPTAFYLCASSWDSRNYGNTIYFGEGSWLTVV.

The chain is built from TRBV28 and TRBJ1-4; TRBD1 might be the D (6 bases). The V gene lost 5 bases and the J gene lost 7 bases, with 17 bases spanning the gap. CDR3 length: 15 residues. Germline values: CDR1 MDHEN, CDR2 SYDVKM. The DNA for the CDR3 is TGTGCCAGCAGTCCGGGGGGCAGCTCTGGTGAAAAACTGTTTTTT. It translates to CASSPGGSSGEKLFF.

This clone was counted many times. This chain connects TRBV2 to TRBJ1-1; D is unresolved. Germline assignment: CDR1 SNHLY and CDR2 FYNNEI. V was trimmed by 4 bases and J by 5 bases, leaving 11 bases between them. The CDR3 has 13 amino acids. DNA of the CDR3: TGTGCCAGCAGTGTCCAGGTAATTACTGAAGCTTTCTTT. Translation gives CASSVQVITEAFF.

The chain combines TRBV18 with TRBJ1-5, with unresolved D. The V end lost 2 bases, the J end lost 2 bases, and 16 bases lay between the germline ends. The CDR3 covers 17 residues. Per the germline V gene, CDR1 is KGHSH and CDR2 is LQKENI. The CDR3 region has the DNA TGTGCCAGCTCACCAGCCGGTTTATCTGCTGGCAATCAGCCCCAGCATTTT. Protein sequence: CASSPAGLSAGNQPQHF.

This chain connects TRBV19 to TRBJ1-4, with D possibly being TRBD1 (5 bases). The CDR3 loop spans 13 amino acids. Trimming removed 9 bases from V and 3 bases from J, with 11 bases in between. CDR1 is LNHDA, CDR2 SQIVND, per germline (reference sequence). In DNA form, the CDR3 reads TGTGCCAGCAACTTGGGGCCTAATGAAAAACTGTTTTTT. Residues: CASNLGPNEKLFF. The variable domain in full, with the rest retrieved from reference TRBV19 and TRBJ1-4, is DGGITQSPKYLFRKEGQNVTLSCEQNLNHDAMYWYRQDPGQGLRLIYYSQIVNDFQKGDIAEGYSVSREKKESFPLTVTSAQKNPTAFYLCASNLGPNEKLFFGSGTQLSVL.

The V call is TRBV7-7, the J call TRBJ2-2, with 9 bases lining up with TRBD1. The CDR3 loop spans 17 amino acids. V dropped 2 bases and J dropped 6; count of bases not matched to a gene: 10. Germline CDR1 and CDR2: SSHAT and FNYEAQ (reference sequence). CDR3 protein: CASSLYPGQGLAGELFF. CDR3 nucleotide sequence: TGTGCCAGCAGCTTATATCCGGGACAGGGTTTGGCCGGGGAGCTGTTTTTT. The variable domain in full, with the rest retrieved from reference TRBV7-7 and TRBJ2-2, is GAGVSQSPRYKVTKRGQDVTLRCDPISSHATLYWYQQALGQGPEFLTYFNYEAQPDKSGLPSDRFSAERPEGSISTLTIQRTEQRDSAMYRCASSLYPGQGLAGELFFGEGSRLTVL.

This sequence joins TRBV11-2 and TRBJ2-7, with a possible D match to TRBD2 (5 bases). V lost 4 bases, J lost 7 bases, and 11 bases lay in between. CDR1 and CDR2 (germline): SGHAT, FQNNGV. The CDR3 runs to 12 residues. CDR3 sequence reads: CASSSISGEQYV. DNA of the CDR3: TGTGCCAGCAGCTCAATCTCGGGGGAGCAGTACGTC.

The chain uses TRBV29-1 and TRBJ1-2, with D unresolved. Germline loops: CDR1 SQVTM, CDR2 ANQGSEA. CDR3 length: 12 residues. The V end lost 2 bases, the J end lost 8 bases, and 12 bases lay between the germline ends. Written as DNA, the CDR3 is TGCAGCGTTGAATCGAGGAATCGAGGCTACACCTTC. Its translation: CSVESRNRGYTF.

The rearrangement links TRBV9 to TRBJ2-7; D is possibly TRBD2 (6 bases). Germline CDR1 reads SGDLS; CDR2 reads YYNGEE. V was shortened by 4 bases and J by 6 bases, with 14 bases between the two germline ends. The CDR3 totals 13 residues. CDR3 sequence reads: CASSYTSWGEQYF. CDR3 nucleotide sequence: TGTGCCAGCAGCTATACTAGCTGGGGCGAGCAGTACTTC.

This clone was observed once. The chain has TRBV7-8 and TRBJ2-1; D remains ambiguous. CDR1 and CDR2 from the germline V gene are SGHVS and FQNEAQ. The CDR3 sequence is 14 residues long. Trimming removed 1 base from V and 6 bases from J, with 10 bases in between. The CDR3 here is CASSLVVSGNEQFF. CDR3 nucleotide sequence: TGTGCCAGCAGCTTAGTAGTATCAGGCAATGAGCAGTTCTTC.

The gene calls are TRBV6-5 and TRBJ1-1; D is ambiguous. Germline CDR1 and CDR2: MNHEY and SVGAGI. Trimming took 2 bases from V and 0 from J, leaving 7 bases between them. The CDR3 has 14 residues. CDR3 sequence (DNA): TGTGCCAGCAGTTACGAGGGCATGAACACTGAAGCTTTCTTT. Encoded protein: CASSYEGMNTEAFF.

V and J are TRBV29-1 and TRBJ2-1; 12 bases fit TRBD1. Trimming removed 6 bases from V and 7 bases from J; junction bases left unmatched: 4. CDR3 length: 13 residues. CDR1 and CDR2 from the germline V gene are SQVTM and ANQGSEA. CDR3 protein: CSVGQGARNEQFF. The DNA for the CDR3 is TGCAGCGTGGGACAGGGGGCTCGGAATGAGCAGTTCTTC.

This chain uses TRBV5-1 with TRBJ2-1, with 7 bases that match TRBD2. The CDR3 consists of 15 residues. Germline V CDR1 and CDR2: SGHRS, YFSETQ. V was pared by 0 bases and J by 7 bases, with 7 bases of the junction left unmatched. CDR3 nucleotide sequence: TGCGCCAGCAGCTTGGAGGGAGGGCGGTGGAATGAGCAGTTCTTC. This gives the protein CASSLEGGRWNEQFF.

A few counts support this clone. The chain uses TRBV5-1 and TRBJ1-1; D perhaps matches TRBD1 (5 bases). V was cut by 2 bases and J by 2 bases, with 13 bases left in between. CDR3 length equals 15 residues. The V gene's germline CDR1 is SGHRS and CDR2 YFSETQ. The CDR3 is CASSFPDRVNTEAFF. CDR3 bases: TGCGCCAGCAGCTTCCCTGACAGAGTAAACACTGAAGCTTTCTTT.

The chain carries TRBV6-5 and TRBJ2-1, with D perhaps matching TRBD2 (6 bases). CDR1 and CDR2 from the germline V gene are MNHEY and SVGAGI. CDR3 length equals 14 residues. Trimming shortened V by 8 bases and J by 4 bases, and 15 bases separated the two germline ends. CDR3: CASSRTSPYNEQFF. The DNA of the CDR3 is TGTGCCAGCTCGAGAACTAGCCCGTACAATGAGCAGTTCTTC.

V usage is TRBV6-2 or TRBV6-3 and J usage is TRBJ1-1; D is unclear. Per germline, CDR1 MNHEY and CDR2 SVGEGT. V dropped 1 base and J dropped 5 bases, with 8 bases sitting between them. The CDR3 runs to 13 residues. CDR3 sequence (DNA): TGTGCCAGCAGTTACTTAAGAGGAACTGAAGCTTTCTTT. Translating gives CASSYLRGTEAFF.

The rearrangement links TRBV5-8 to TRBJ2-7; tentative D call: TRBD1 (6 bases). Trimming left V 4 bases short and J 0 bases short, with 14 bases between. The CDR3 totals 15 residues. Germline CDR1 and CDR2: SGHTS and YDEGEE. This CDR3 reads CASSPGQSSSYEQYF. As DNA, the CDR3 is TGTGCCAGCAGCCCTGGACAGAGTAGCTCCTACGAGCAGTACTTC.

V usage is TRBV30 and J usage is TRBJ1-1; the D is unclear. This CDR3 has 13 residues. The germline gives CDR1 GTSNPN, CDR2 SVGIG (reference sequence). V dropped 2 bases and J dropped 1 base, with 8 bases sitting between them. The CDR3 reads CAWSFHRNTEAFF. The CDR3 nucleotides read TGTGCCTGGAGTTTCCATAGGAACACTGAAGCTTTCTTT.

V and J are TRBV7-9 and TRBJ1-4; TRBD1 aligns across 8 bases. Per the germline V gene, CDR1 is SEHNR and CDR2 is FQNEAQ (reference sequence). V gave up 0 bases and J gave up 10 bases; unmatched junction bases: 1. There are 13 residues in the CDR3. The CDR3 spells CASSLADRGKLFF. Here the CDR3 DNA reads TGTGCCAGCAGCTTAGCCGACAGGGGAAAACTGTTTTTT.

The CDR3 loop reads CASSLDSYEQYF. CDR3 DNA sequence: TGTGCCAGCAGCTTAGACAGCTACGAGCAGTACTTC. The genes are TRBV11-3 and TRBJ2-7; D unresolved. The germline V and J ends were trimmed by 0 bases and 3 bases, with 3 bases remaining between them. The CDR3 spans 12 residues. Germline CDR1 SGHNT, CDR2 YENEEA.

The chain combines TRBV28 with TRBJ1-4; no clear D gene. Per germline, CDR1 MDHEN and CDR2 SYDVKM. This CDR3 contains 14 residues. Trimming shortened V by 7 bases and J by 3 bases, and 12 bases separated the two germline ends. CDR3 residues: CASTTDASNEKLFF. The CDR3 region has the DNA TGTGCCAGCACTACAGACGCTTCTAATGAAAAACTGTTTTTT.

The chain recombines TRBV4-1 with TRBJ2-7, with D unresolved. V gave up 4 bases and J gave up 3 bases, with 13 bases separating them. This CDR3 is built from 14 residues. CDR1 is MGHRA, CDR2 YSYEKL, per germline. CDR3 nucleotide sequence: TGCGCCAGCAGCCTCTCCAGCAGCGTCTACGAGCAGTACTTC. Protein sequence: CASSLSSSVYEQYF.

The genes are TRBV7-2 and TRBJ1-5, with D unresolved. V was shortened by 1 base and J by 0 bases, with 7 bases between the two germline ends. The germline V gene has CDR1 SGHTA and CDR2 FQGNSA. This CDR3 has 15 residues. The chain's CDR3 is CASSLVSYSNQPQHF. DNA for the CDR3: TGTGCCAGCAGCTTAGTTTCTTATAGCAATCAGCCCCAGCATTTT.